Given below is one TCR beta chain in context. The data are from a study of Ad26.COV2.S vaccination and SARS-CoV-2 variants. Treatment of the sample: 19 received Ad26.COV2.S at low or high dose, single or two shots; roughly 5 received placebo; per-sample allocation not given. Samples came from day 63 after the first vaccine or placebo injection. TCRdb's copy holds only in-frame clones and misses some; the assay was immunoSEQ multiplex PCR. The repertoire consists of 350,000 to 400,000 clones, with 75% to 90% occurring once and the leading ten covering approximately 3.7%. The length of the CDR3 is 16 residues. CDR1 MDHEN and CDR2 SYDVKM come from the germline V gene. V was shortened by 8 bases and J by 4 bases, with 21 bases between the two germline ends.

The chain has TRBV28 and TRBJ1-5, with D possibly TRBD1 on 5 matching bases. This specimen was peripheral blood, taken in a trial of Ad26.COV2.S vaccine versus placebo. The clonotype was recovered from a person between 18 and 59 years old who received the Ad26.COV2.S COVID-19 vaccine or a placebo. The CDR3 region is CASARQGLRGNQPQHF. CDR3 sequence (DNA): TGTGCCAGCGCTCGGCAGGGCCTCCGCGGGAATCAGCCCCAGCATTTT.